The entry below gives a single T cell receptor (beta chain) sequence along with its context. As handled by the study authors: Reference gene primer amplification in the assay estimated nucleated cell counts. Repertoires were generated with immunoSEQ multiplex PCR, while TCRdb's copy carries only in-frame clones and drops some. The D gene and trimming were derived from the DNA, and the V and J assignments and clone size from that table. The sample records just over 350,000 clones, 86% being singletons. The data originate from a study of blood T cell repertoires in COVID-19. Across the whole study: Samples taken during acute and convalescent COVID-19 were collected in the United States, Italy and Spain. PBMCs, B-cell-depleted T cells, or T cells were the source of the cDNA or gDNA that made up the material.

Seattle enrolled patients during active infection and tracked them longitudinally. The V segment lost 4 bases and the J segment 0 bases; nucleotides outside the gene matches: 10. This CDR3 has 17 residues. Germline V gene data show CDR1 as LGHNA and CDR2 as YNFKEQ. The rearrangement uses TRBV4-2 and TRBJ2-3; 7 bases agree with TRBD1. This receptor was obtained from a woman between 55 and 75 years old with COVID-19, enrolled during active disease. Sequencing was performed on peripheral blood. The CDR3 DNA follows: TGTGCCAGCAGCCTTACCCCGAGCAGGGGGAGCACAGATACGCAGTATTTT. Protein: CASSLTPSRGSTDTQYF.